The present entry profiles one T cell receptor beta chain with its context. Its antigen is unidentified. The primer mix had 60 Vbeta and 13 Jbeta primers. The protocol was immunoSEQ multiplex PCR, while the TCRdb copy is restricted to in-frame clones and leaves out a portion. This table has roughly 150,000 clones, around 80% appearing once. The CDR3 length is 13 residues. The V gene end was trimmed by 5 bases and the J gene end by 4 bases; junction bases not matched to a gene: 1. Germline lookup yields CDR1 LGHNT and CDR2 FRNRAP. The entry originates in a study of cytomegalovirus exposure and HLA in healthy donors. General observations from the study: The study flagged 150 to 200 TCR beta chains as cytomegalovirus-associated. An analysis that was carried out later associated 15,000 to 20,000 TCR beta sequences with HLA alleles at 0.05 false discovery rate.

The specimen sequenced was PBMCs. The chain is built from TRBV12-5 and TRBJ1-1; 10 bases fit TRBD1. The clonotype comes from a male donor in good health and CMV-seropositive. The CDR3 nucleotides read TGTGCTAGTGGTGGGGACAGGGGCACTGAAGCTTTCTTT. Protein: CASGGDRGTEAFF.